These T cell receptor beta chains were read from a single sample in a study of blood T cell repertoires in COVID-19. Assay used: immunoSEQ multiplex PCR; TCRdb lists only in-frame clones, some missing. Of over 50,000 clones listed, about 85% are singletons. Sequences were obtained from peripheral blood. These receptors originate from a human donor in a cohort sampled during active COVID-19. Each CDR3 is given with its conserved first and last residue. Each record gives: CDR3 DNA, CDR3 protein, J gene, clone size, V gene, D gene, CDR3 length. D genes are given only for firm matches. Size tells how often a clone was seen (once, few, many) or the class of an expanded clone, and some rows leave it out.

cdr3_nt: TGTGCCACCACTCCCACGCAGGGGTATCAGCCCCAGCATTTT
cdr3_aa: CATTPTQGYQPQHF
j_call: TRBJ1-5
clone_size: once
v_call: TRBV6-1
d_call: NA
cdr3_length: 14

cdr3_nt: TGTGCCATCAGTGACAGTAACACCGGGGAGCTGTTTTTT
cdr3_aa: CAISDSNTGELFF
j_call: TRBJ2-2
clone_size: NA
v_call: TRBV10-3
d_call: NA
cdr3_length: 13

cdr3_nt: TGTGCCAGCAGTCCAGGGTACGGCAATCAGCCCCAGCATTTT
cdr3_aa: CASSPGYGNQPQHF
j_call: TRBJ1-5
clone_size: NA
v_call: TRBV6-5
d_call: NA
cdr3_length: 14

cdr3_nt: TGTGCCAGCAGAACAGGGGGCACTAATGAAAAACTGTTTTTT
cdr3_aa: CASRTGGTNEKLFF
j_call: TRBJ1-4
clone_size: NA
v_call: TRBV6-5
d_call: TRBD1
cdr3_length: 14

cdr3_nt: TGTGCCAGCAGCCCTAATGGGCAGGGGGCGAATTCACCCCTCCACTTT
cdr3_aa: CASSPNGQGANSPLHF
j_call: TRBJ1-6
clone_size: NA
v_call: TRBV3-1/TRBV3-2
d_call: TRBD1
cdr3_length: 16

cdr3_nt: TGTGCCAGCAGCCTAGCCCACCCGGGCTACAATGAGCAGTTCTTC
cdr3_aa: CASSLAHPGYNEQFF
j_call: TRBJ2-1
clone_size: NA
v_call: TRBV6-6
d_call: NA
cdr3_length: 15

cdr3_nt: TGTGCCAGTAGTAGGGGACAGTTTGGGGCTAGCAGGAGGGAGCAGTTCTTC
cdr3_aa: CASSRGQFGASRREQFF
j_call: TRBJ2-1
clone_size: NA
v_call: TRBV19
d_call: TRBD1
cdr3_length: 17

cdr3_nt: TGCGCCAGCAGCCCCGGGACAGCTAGCACAGATACGCAGTATTTT
cdr3_aa: CASSPGTASTDTQYF
j_call: TRBJ2-3
clone_size: NA
v_call: TRBV5-1
d_call: TRBD1
cdr3_length: 15

cdr3_nt: TGTGCCAGTAGTACAGACAGGGTTAATGCTGAAGCTTTCTTT
cdr3_aa: CASSTDRVNAEAFF
j_call: TRBJ1-1
clone_size: NA
v_call: TRBV19
d_call: TRBD1
cdr3_length: 14

cdr3_nt: TGTGCCAGTAGTACCACGCCGGAGGGCTATGGCTACACCTTC
cdr3_aa: CASSTTPEGYGYTF
j_call: TRBJ1-2
clone_size: NA
v_call: TRBV19
d_call: NA
cdr3_length: 14

cdr3_nt: TGTGCCAGCAGCCGACCCCCTTCACAGGGGGCCGGGGAGCTGTTTTTT
cdr3_aa: CASSRPPSQGAGELFF
j_call: TRBJ2-2
clone_size: NA
v_call: TRBV5-4
d_call: TRBD1
cdr3_length: 16

cdr3_nt: TGTGCCAGTAGTATTGCGCAAAATTCCTACGAGCAGTACTTC
cdr3_aa: CASSIAQNSYEQYF
j_call: TRBJ2-7
clone_size: NA
v_call: TRBV19
d_call: NA
cdr3_length: 14

cdr3_nt: TGTGCCAGCAATCTGGTCGGCGGGGGGGCGAGCGGTGGCTACACCTTC
cdr3_aa: CASNLVGGGASGGYTF
j_call: TRBJ1-2
clone_size: NA
v_call: TRBV28
d_call: NA
cdr3_length: 16

cdr3_nt: TGCGCCAGCAGCCAAGAGTTCGACAGGGACTCCTATAATTCACCCCTCCACTTT
cdr3_aa: CASSQEFDRDSYNSPLHF
j_call: TRBJ1-6
clone_size: NA
v_call: TRBV4-3
d_call: TRBD1
cdr3_length: 18

cdr3_nt: TGTGCCAGCAGTTACTCAGGGGGTAACTATGGCTACACCTTC
cdr3_aa: CASSYSGGNYGYTF
j_call: TRBJ1-2
clone_size: NA
v_call: TRBV6-5
d_call: NA
cdr3_length: 14

cdr3_nt: TGTGCCAGCAGAGCCCAAGCCCCGACCCAGTACTTC
cdr3_aa: CASRAQAPTQYF
j_call: TRBJ2-5
clone_size: NA
v_call: TRBV2
d_call: NA
cdr3_length: 12

cdr3_nt: TGTGCCAGCAGTGAACGGCGTTCGGCCGCTGCGGGAGGCGCAGATACGCAGTATTTT
cdr3_aa: CASSERRSAAAGGADTQYF
j_call: TRBJ2-3
clone_size: NA
v_call: TRBV6-1
d_call: TRBD2
cdr3_length: 19

cdr3_nt: TGTGCCAGCAGCCCGGGACTAGCGCCCTCCTACAATGAGCAGTTCTTC
cdr3_aa: CASSPGLAPSYNEQFF
j_call: TRBJ2-1
clone_size: NA
v_call: TRBV7-2
d_call: TRBD2
cdr3_length: 16

cdr3_nt: TGTGCCAGCAGCCCTCAGGGGGCGAACACCGGGGAGCTGTTTTTT
cdr3_aa: CASSPQGANTGELFF
j_call: TRBJ2-2
clone_size: NA
v_call: TRBV7-2
d_call: TRBD1
cdr3_length: 15

cdr3_nt: TGTGCCAGCAGCGTAGGGCTTCACAATGAGCAGTTCTTC
cdr3_aa: CASSVGLHNEQFF
j_call: TRBJ2-1
clone_size: NA
v_call: TRBV9
d_call: NA
cdr3_length: 13

cdr3_nt: TGTGCCAGCAGCCGTCCGACAGACAACAATGAGCAGTTCTTC
cdr3_aa: CASSRPTDNNEQFF
j_call: TRBJ2-1
clone_size: NA
v_call: TRBV13
d_call: NA
cdr3_length: 14

cdr3_nt: TGTGCCAGCATGACCCAGCGGCCCTACAATGAGCAGTTCTTC
cdr3_aa: CASMTQRPYNEQFF
j_call: TRBJ2-1
clone_size: NA
v_call: TRBV28
d_call: NA
cdr3_length: 14

cdr3_nt: TGTGCCAGCTCCTCAATAGGCGGTTCTGGAAACACCATATATTTT
cdr3_aa: CASSSIGGSGNTIYF
j_call: TRBJ1-3
clone_size: NA
v_call: TRBV7-9
d_call: NA
cdr3_length: 15

cdr3_nt: TGTGCCAGCACCTTCACAGACCCTAACACCGGGGAGCTGTTTTTT
cdr3_aa: CASTFTDPNTGELFF
j_call: TRBJ2-2
clone_size: NA
v_call: TRBV6-5
d_call: NA
cdr3_length: 15

cdr3_nt: TGTGCCATCAGTGAGGAGTACGGGGGGCTGACCAACACTGAAGCTTTCTTT
cdr3_aa: CAISEEYGGLTNTEAFF
j_call: TRBJ1-1
clone_size: NA
v_call: TRBV10-3
d_call: NA
cdr3_length: 17

cdr3_nt: TGTGCCAGCAGACAATCGGGAGGCACTCAGTTCTTC
cdr3_aa: CASRQSGGTQFF
j_call: TRBJ2-1
clone_size: NA
v_call: TRBV27
d_call: TRBD2
cdr3_length: 12

cdr3_nt: TGTGCCAGCAGACCGACAGGGGGCCACTATGGCTACACCTTC
cdr3_aa: CASRPTGGHYGYTF
j_call: TRBJ1-2
clone_size: NA
v_call: TRBV27
d_call: TRBD1
cdr3_length: 14

cdr3_nt: TGCGCCAGCAGCTCCGGGGGGGGAAACACTGAAGCTTTCTTT
cdr3_aa: CASSSGGGNTEAFF
j_call: TRBJ1-1
clone_size: NA
v_call: TRBV5-1
d_call: NA
cdr3_length: 14

cdr3_nt: TGTGCCAGCAGTGAAAGGGGGATCTGGGGGCTCAATTCACCCCTCCACTTT
cdr3_aa: CASSERGIWGLNSPLHF
j_call: TRBJ1-6
clone_size: NA
v_call: TRBV6-1
d_call: NA
cdr3_length: 17

cdr3_nt: TGTGCCAGCAGCCGGGAAGGGCCCGCTGCAGATACGCAGTATTTT
cdr3_aa: CASSREGPAADTQYF
j_call: TRBJ2-3
clone_size: NA
v_call: TRBV2
d_call: NA
cdr3_length: 15

cdr3_nt: TGCGCCAGCAGCTCATCTAGCGGAGTGTACAATGAGCAGTTCTTC
cdr3_aa: CASSSSSGVYNEQFF
j_call: TRBJ2-1
clone_size: NA
v_call: TRBV5-1
d_call: TRBD2
cdr3_length: 15

cdr3_nt: TGTGCCAGCAGTTTCCCCGGGACCTACGAGCAGTACTTC
cdr3_aa: CASSFPGTYEQYF
j_call: TRBJ2-7
clone_size: NA
v_call: TRBV28
d_call: NA
cdr3_length: 13

cdr3_nt: TGTGCCAGCGCTTTACAGACCCACGGCACAGATACGCAGTATTTT
cdr3_aa: CASALQTHGTDTQYF
j_call: TRBJ2-3
clone_size: NA
v_call: TRBV28
d_call: NA
cdr3_length: 15

cdr3_nt: TGCGCCAGCAGCCAAGGGGAGGGGACACCTAGCAATGAGCAGTTCTTC
cdr3_aa: CASSQGEGTPSNEQFF
j_call: TRBJ2-1
clone_size: once
v_call: TRBV4-1
d_call: NA
cdr3_length: 16

cdr3_nt: TGTGCCAGCAGCTTAGGTGCCGCGCTAGCTCCTACGCCCTCCTACGAGCAGTACTTC
cdr3_aa: CASSLGAALAPTPSYEQYF
j_call: TRBJ2-7
clone_size: NA
v_call: TRBV7-2
d_call: NA
cdr3_length: 19

cdr3_nt: TGTGCCAGCAGCCCGCAGGGGAGTTATGGCTACACCTTC
cdr3_aa: CASSPQGSYGYTF
j_call: TRBJ1-2
clone_size: NA
v_call: TRBV6-5
d_call: NA
cdr3_length: 13

cdr3_nt: TGTGCCACCAGCAGAGAAAGGAGTTTGGCGGCAAGCTACAATGAGCAGTTCTTC
cdr3_aa: CATSRERSLAASYNEQFF
j_call: TRBJ2-1
clone_size: NA
v_call: TRBV15
d_call: NA
cdr3_length: 18

cdr3_nt: TGTGCCAGTAGTCCCTGGGGCCCCCAAGAGACCCAGTACTTC
cdr3_aa: CASSPWGPQETQYF
j_call: TRBJ2-5
clone_size: NA
v_call: TRBV19
d_call: NA
cdr3_length: 14